These T cell receptor delta chains were read from a single sample in a study of delta chains in infants with herpesvirus infections. TCRdb re-called the RT-PCR reads using CATT. The sample lists around 460 delta-chain clones, around 19% occurring once. The starting material was peripheral blood, obtained at time point 1 of longitudinal follow-up. These receptors were taken from a human donor who was a Ugandan infant, either HIV-exposed or HIV-unexposed (not recorded which). The CDR3 runs from the conserved cysteine through the conserved F or W. Fields, in order: clone size, J gene, D gene, V gene, CDR3 protein, CDR3 DNA. D genes are given only for firm matches. The size entry is marked missing in some rows and otherwise reads once, few, many or a size class.

>large|TRDJ1|TRDD3|TRDV1
CALGTNWGYDWGIYVPHTGTDKLIF
TGTGCTCTTGGGACCAATTGGGGTTATGACTGGGGGATATATGTCCCCCACACGGGCACCGATAAACTCATCTTT
>large|TRDJ1|TRDD3|TRDV1
CALGEPKGVLGDTEKESITDKLIF
TGTGCTCTTGGGGAACCTAAGGGCGTACTGGGGGATACGGAAAAGGAGTCTATCACCGATAAACTCATCTTT
>few|TRDJ1|-|TRDV2
CACDTDKLIF
TGTGCCTGTGACACCGATAAACTCATCTTT
>large|TRDJ2|TRDD3|TRDV1
CALGFPSHTGGYGLTAQLFF
TGTGCTCTTGGGTTTCCTTCCCATACTGGGGGATACGGTTTGACAGCACAACTCTTCTTT
>large|TRDJ3|TRDD3|TRDV2
CACDPVLGDTPPSSWDTRQMFF
TGTGCCTGTGACCCTGTACTGGGGGATACGCCCCCGAGCTCCTGGGACACCCGACAGATGTTTTTC
>large|TRDJ2|-|TRDV2
CACDTWGSLTAQLFF
TGTGCCTGTGACACCTGGGGGTCTTTGACAGCACAACTCTTCTTT
>hyperexpanded|TRDJ1|TRDD3|TRDV1
CALGEQTRWGLFYTDKLIF
TGTGCTCTTGGGGAACAAACCCGCTGGGGGCTATTTTACACCGATAAACTCATCTTT
>hyperexpanded|TRDJ1|TRDD3|TRDV1
CALGELGPSHVLGGPYTDKLIF
TGTGCTCTTGGGGAACTAGGGCCCTCCCACGTACTGGGGGGTCCGTACACCGATAAACTCATCTTT
>large|TRDJ1|TRDD3|TRDV1
CALGEDNRGSFPRNGGYVRHTDKLIF
TGTGCTCTTGGGGAAGATAATAGAGGGTCCTTTCCACGAAATGGGGGATACGTACGACACACCGATAAACTCATCTTT
>large|TRDJ3|-|TRDV2
CACDTGAYNSWDTRQMFF
TGTGCCTGTGACACCGGGGCTTACAACTCCTGGGACACCCGACAGATGTTTTTC
>large|TRDJ1|-|TRDV1
CALGEHPPRASGGPTDKLIF
TGTGCTCTTGGGGAACACCCTCCTAGAGCCAGCGGGGGCCCCACCGATAAACTCATCTTT
>-|TRDJ1|TRDD3|TRDV1
CALGELEQSIPRVGDTLRYTDKLIF
TGTGCTCTTGGGGAACTAGAGCAGAGCATTCCTCGTGTGGGGGATACATTGAGGTACACCGATAAACTCATCTTT
>hyperexpanded|TRDJ1|TRDD3|TRDV1
CALGELVILSYGDWGIRGGDKLIF
TGTGCTCTTGGGGAACTAGTGATCCTATCCTACGGGGACTGGGGGATACGCGGGGGCGATAAACTCATCTTT
>hyperexpanded|TRDJ3|-|TRDV2
CACDATGPLSWDTRQMFF
TGTGCCTGTGACGCGACTGGCCCCCTCTCCTGGGACACCCGACAGATGTTTTTC
>large|TRDJ1|-|TRDV2
CACDTGVLGPSYTDKLIF
TGTGCCTGTGACACCGGTGTCCTGGGGCCTTCGTACACCGATAAACTCATCTTT
>large|TRDJ3|TRDD3|TRDV2
CACDNTGGYSWDTRQMFF
TGTGCCTGTGACAATACTGGGGGATACTCCTGGGACACCCGACAGATGTTTTTC
>hyperexpanded|TRDJ3|-|TRDV2
CACDTGGHFSWDTRQMFF
TGTGCCTGTGACACCGGGGGACACTTCTCCTGGGACACCCGACAGATGTTTTTC
>-|TRDJ3|TRDD3|TRDV2
CACDTGGYARWDTRQMFF
TGTGCCTGTGACACCGGGGGATACGCGAGATGGGACACCCGACAGATGTTTTTC
>large|TRDJ1|TRDD3|TRDV3
CACHSSSLLGVTDKLIF
TGTGCCTGCCACAGCTCCTCACTACTGGGGGTCACCGATAAACTCATCTTT
>large|TRDJ1|-|TRDV1
CALGERSGGDAYTDKLIF
TGTGCTCTTGGGGAACGTTCGGGGGGGGACGCCTACACCGATAAACTCATCTTT
>hyperexpanded|TRDJ1|TRDD3|TRDV1
CALGDWILKWWGIRGPYTDKLIF
TGTGCTCTTGGGGATTGGATCCTGAAATGGTGGGGGATACGCGGTCCGTACACCGATAAACTCATCTTT
>large|TRDJ1|TRDD3|TRDV2
CACDILGDDKLIF
TGTGCCTGTGACATACTGGGGGACGATAAACTCATCTTT
>few|TRDJ2|TRDD3|TRDV2
CACDTVLGDTSLTAQLFF
TGTGCCTGTGACACCGTACTGGGGGATACGTCTTTGACAGCACAACTCTTCTTT
>large|TRDJ1|-|TRAV38-2/DV8
CAFMNPSPTDKLIF
TGTGCTTTCATGAACCCCTCCCCTACCGATAAACTCATCTTT
>medium-sized|TRDJ1|TRDD3|TRDV1
CALGEKISLRPWGTGGYRSTDKLIF
TGTGCTCTTGGGGAAAAAATCTCCCTACGCCCCTGGGGTACTGGGGGATACCGCTCCACCGATAAACTCATCTTT
>few|TRDJ3|TRDD3|TRDV2
CACDTGGYGSWDTRQMFF
TGTGCCTGTGACACCGGGGGATACGGGTCCTGGGACACCCGACAGATGTTTTTC